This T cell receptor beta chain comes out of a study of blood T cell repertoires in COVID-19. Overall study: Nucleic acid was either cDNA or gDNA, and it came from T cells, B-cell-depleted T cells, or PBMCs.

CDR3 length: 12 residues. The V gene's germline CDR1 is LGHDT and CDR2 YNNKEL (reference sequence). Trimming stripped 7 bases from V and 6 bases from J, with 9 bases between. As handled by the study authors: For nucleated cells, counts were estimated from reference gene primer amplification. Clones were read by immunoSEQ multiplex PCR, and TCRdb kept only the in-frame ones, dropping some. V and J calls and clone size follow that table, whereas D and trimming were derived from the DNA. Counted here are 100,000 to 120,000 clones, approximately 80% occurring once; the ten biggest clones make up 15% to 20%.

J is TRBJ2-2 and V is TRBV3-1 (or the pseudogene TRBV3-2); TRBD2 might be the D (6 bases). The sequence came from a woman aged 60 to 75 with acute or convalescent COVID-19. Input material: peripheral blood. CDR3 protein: CASTRGSGELFF. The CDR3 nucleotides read TGTGCCAGCACCCGGGGGTCCGGGGAGCTGTTTTTT.